The rows below give T cell receptor beta chains drawn from one sample of a study of immune evolution from preneoplasia to lung adenocarcinoma. Sequenced by immunoSEQ multiplex PCR; TCRdb stores in-frame clones only, minus some. The sample consists of fewer than 10,000 clones, roughly 84% of them appearing once. Source material: FFPE minimally invasive lung adenocarcinoma tissue. The receptors shown here come from a person of 80 years or more with lung adenocarcinoma. CDR3s include the opening cysteine and the closing phenylalanine or tryptophan.

V,J,length,CDR3
TRBV30,TRBJ2-3,14,CAWGTEGSADTQYF
TRBV6-4,TRBJ2-1,15,CASSEGTSGEDEQFF
TRBV6-6,TRBJ1-3,16,CASSYLQRTTGNTIYF
TRBV30,TRBJ2-3,14,CAWRSSAFTDTQYF
TRBV18,TRBJ1-2,13,CASSLTGDYGYTF
TRBV6-5,TRBJ2-7,12,CASAPGPYEQYF
TRBV19,TRBJ1-2,15,CASTKWDGVNYGYTF
TRBV5-1,TRBJ2-1,16,CASSLGFGTGGNEQFF
TRBV9,TRBJ2-2,17,CASSPIAGGSSTGELFF
TRBV11-1,TRBJ1-6,14,CASSLARGPSPLHF
TRBV6-6,TRBJ1-5,14,CASSYGGSNQPQHF
TRBV6-6,TRBJ2-1,15,CASSYPGTENNEQFF
TRBV11-2,TRBJ2-2,14,CASSLVGFTGELFF
TRBV4-1,TRBJ2-1,16,CASSLRQESSYNEQFF
TRBV5-1,TRBJ1-2,14,CASSLEAGTRGYTF
TRBV29-1,TRBJ2-6,17,CSVTNPDRTAGANVLTF
TRBV5-4,TRBJ1-1,12,CASRKEDTEAFF
TRBV2,TRBJ1-5,14,CASSDRDEGQPQHF
TRBV7-9,TRBJ2-7,14,CASSLARDSYEQYF
TRBV28,TRBJ2-1,13,CASSWQLGNEQFF
TRBV7-9,TRBJ1-4,13,CASSLNQGEKLFF
TRBV5-1,TRBJ2-1,15,CASSGGLAGSNEQFF
TRBV29-1,TRBJ2-3,16,CSTLAGGFISTDTQYF